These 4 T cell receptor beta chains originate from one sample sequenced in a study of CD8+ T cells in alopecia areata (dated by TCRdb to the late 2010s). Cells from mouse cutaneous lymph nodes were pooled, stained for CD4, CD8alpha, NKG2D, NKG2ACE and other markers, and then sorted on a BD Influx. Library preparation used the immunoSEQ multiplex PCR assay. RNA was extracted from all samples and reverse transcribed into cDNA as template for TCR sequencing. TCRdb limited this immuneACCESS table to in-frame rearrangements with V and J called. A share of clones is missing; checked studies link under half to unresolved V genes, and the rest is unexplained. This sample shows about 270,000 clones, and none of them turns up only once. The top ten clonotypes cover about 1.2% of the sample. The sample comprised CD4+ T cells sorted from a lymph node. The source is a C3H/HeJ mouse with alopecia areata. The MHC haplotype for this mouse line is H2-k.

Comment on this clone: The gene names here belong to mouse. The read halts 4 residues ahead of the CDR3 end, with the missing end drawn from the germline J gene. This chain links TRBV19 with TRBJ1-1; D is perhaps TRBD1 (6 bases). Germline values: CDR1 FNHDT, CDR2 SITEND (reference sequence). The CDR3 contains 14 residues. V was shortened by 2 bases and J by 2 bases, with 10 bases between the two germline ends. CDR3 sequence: CASSITGLNTEVFF. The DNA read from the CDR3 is TGTGCCAGCAGTATCACAGGGCTTAACACA.

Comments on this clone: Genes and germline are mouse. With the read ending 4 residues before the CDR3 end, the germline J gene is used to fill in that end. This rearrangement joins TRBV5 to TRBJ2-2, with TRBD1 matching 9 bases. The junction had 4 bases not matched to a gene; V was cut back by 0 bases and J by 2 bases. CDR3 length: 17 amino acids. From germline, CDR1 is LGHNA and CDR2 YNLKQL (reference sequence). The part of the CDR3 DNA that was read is TGTGCCAGCAGCCAAGATAGGGGACAGGGTAACACCGGG. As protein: CASSQDRGQGNTG. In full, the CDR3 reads CASSQDRGQGNTGQLYF.

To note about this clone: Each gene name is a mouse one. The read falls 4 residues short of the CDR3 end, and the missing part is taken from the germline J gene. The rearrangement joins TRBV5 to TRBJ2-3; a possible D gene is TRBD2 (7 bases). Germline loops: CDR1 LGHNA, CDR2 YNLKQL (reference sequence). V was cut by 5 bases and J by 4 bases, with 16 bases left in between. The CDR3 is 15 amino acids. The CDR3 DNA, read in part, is TGTGCCAGCAGCGATCGGGCCTGGGGGCCAGAA. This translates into CASSDRAWGPE. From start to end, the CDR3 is CASSDRAWGPETLYF.

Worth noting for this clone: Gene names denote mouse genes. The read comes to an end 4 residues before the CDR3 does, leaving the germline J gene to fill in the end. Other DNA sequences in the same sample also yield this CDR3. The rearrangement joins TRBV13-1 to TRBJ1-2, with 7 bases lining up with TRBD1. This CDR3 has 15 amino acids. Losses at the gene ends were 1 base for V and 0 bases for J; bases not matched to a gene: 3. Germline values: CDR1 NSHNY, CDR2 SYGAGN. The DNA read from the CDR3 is TGTGCCAGCAGTGATCGGACAGGAGCAAACTCC. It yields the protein CASSDRTGANS. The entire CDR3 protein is CASSDRTGANSDYTF.